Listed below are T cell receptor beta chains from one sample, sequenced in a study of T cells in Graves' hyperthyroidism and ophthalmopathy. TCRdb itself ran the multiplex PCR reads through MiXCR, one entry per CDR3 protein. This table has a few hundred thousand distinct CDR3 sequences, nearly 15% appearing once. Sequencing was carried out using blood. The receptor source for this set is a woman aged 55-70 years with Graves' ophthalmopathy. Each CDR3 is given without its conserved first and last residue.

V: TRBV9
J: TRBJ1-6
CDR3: ASSPLGGHSPLH

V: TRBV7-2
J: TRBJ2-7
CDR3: ASSKGQGASYEQY

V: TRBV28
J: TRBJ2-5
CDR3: ASSTPLTGDETQY

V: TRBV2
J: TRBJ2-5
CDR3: ASSGLAGAGETQY

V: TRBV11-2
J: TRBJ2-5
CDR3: ASSRTAGGLETQY

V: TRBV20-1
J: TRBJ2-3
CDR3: SARGSGRPNTQY

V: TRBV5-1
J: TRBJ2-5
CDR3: ASSKGGASQETQY

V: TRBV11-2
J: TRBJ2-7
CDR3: ASSPLQRTSVYEQY

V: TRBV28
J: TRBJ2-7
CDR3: ASVSGFPNEQY

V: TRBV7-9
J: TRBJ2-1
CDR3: ASSLVGLAGNEQF

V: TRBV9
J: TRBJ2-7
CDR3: ASSVDSYSEQY

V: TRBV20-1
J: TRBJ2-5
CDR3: SARWETQY

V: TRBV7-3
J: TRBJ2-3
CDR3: ASSSRPTDTQY

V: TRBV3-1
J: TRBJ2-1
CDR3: ASSQDGTSGRWVNEQF

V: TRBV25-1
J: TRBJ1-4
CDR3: ASSALTAHEKLF

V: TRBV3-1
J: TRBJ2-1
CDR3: ASSLRAGFSYNEQF

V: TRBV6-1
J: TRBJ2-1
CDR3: ASSYSVGEVEQF

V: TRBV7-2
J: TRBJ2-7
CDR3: ASSYTRGAEQY

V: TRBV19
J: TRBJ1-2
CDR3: ASSIAKGIGYT

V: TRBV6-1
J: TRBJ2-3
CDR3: AGSAPGNTQY

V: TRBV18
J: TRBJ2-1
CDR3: ASSPNSRDNEQF

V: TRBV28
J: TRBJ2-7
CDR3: ASSPPGQGRAEQY

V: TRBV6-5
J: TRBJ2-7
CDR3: ASSYRFRGYEQY

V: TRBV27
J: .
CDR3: ASSWKGSTDTQH

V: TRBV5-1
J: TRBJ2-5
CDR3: ASSLAPGTGYQETQY

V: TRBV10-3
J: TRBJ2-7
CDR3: AISEPKGTGAYEQY

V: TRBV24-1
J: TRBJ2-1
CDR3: ATSDASGRALNEQF

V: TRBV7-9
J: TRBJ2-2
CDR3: AITSGTNTGELF

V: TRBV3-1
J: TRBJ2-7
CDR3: ASSRGMGEQY

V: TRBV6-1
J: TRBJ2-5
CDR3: ASMRGVQETQY

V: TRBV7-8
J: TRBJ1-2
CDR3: ASSPGQPNYGYT

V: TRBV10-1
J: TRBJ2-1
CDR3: ASSKAGLSYNEQF

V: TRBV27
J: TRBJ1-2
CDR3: AILIQGPYGYT

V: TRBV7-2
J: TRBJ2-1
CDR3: ASSGGWYEQF

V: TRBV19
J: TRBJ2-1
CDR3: ASSMSLWEAHNEQF

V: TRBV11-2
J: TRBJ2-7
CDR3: ASSRRTSESYEQY

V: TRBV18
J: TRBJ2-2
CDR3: ASSPLLVTNTGELF

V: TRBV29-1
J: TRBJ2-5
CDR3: SAGPLYQETQY

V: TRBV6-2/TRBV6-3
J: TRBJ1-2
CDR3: ASSLTLSYGYT

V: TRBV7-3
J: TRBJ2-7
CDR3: ASSRDGRGYEQY

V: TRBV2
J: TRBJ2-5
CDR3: ASSGGREETQY

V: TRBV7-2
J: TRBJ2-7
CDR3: ASSVAGDKSYEQY

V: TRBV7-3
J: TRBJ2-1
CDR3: ASSLDRGRGEQF

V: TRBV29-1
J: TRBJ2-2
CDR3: SVERGGAGKLF

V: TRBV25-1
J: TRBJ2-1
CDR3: ASSEASGTYNEQF

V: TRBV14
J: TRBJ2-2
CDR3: ASSQRGATGELF

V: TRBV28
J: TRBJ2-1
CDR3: ASGPSGNSYNEQF

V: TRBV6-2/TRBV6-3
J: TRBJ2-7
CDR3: ASKPGTFGEQY

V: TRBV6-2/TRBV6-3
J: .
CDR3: ASGRPSYYNEQY

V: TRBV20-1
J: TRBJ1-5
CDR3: SALQGAGNQPQH

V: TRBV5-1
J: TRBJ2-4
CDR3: ASSFSGHSNIQY

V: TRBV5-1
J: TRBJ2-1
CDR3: ASSPTTGSYNEQF